This T cell receptor (beta chain) was recovered during a study of T cell responses to AZD1222 COVID-19 vaccine. About the research overall: Second-dose schedules of about 4 or about 12 weeks were combined.

Comment on this clone: Its antigen is not identified.

Points from the study as a whole: None of the repertoires were sampled until the peak T cell response had passed.

The repertoire was sequenced with immunoSEQ multiplex PCR; TCRdb's copy has only in-frame clones and lacks some. The sample contains some 140,000 clones, about 90% of which appear only once. V lost 11 bases and J lost 2; bases outside the gene matches: 11. Germline V lookup: CDR1 MNHEY, CDR2 SVGAGI. This CDR3 has 14 residues. This chain joins TRBV6-5 and TRBJ2-7; 8 bases match TRBD2. The sequence derives from an adult in good health. Sequenced material: peripheral blood, taken on day 0 of AZD1222 vaccination. The CDR3 nucleotides read TGTGCCGTGTCTAGCGGGTCTAACACCTACGAGCAGTACTTC. Translation gives CAVSSGSNTYEQYF.